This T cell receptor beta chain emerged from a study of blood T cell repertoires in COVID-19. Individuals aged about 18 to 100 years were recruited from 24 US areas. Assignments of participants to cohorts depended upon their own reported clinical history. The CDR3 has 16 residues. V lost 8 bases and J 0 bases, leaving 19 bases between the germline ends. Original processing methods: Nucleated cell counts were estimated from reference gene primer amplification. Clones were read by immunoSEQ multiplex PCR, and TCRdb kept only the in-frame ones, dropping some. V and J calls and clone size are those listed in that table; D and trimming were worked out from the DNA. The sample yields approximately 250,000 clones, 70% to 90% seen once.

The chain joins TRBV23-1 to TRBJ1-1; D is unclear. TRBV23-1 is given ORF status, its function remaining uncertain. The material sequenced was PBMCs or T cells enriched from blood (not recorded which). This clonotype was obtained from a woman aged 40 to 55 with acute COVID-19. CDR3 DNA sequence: TGCGCCAGCGGGTCGGGCGGGTCCCACATGAACACTGAAGCTTTCTTT. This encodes CASGSGGSHMNTEAFF.